This T cell receptor (beta chain) was captured in a study of cytomegalovirus exposure and HLA in healthy donors. Study-level information: Counted in an early data release were about 85 million unique TCRs from HLA-typed donors.

V lost 3 bases to trimming and J lost 4 bases, with 7 bases between them. This CDR3 contains 13 residues. CDR1 and CDR2 from the germline V gene are SGHDN and FVKESK. A multiplex PCR was run with 60 Vbeta primers and 13 Jbeta primers. This table comes from immunoSEQ multiplex PCR, and its TCRdb copy is limited to in-frame clones, with some not included. This table has 65,000 or so clones, about 72% appearing once. Points from the study as a whole: Later on, a genetic analysis was performed. It linked a missense variant in DCLRE1C with V- and J-gene trimming of TCR beta.

Note on this clone: Its antigen is unknown.

What was sequenced was PBMCs. The rearrangement uses TRBV14 and TRBJ1-5, with D possibly matching TRBD1 (5 bases). This TCR came from a girl aged 10 to 17 in good health and CMV-seropositive. CDR3 protein: CASSQGLNQPQHF. The CDR3 DNA is TGTGCCAGCAGCCAGGGGCTGAATCAGCCCCAGCATTTT.